Below, 18 T cell receptor beta chains from the same sample are listed, as sequenced in a study of T cells in Graves' hyperthyroidism and ophthalmopathy. There were TCR beta CDR3 regions amplified from RNA transcripts. A set of HTBI primers served as the primers for a first-round RT-PCR of the TCR CDR3. TCRdb independently ran MiXCR on the multiplex PCR reads; one entry per CDR3 protein. The sample holds about 590,000 distinct CDR3 sequences, around 14% seen once. The sample comprised blood. The receptor source for this set is a woman aged 30 to 39 with Graves' hyperthyroidism.

The chain recombines TRBV27 with TRBJ1-4; D uncertain. Germline lookup yields CDR1 MNHEY and CDR2 SMNVEV (reference sequence). Trimming took off 2 bases at V and 4 bases at J, with 8 bases between the two ends. The CDR3 consists of 14 residues. The CDR3 sequence is CASSLSRGNEKLFF. The CDR3 bases are TGTGCCAGCAGTTTAAGTCGGGGTAATGAAAAACTGTTTTTT.

The chain combines TRBV12-5 with TRBJ1-1; D is ambiguous. This CDR3 has 10 residues. Germline loops: CDR1 LGHNT, CDR2 FRNRAP. V was clipped by 1 base and J by 7 bases, with 1 base between them. The chain's CDR3 is CASGLGEAFF. DNA for the CDR3: TGTGCTAGTGGTTTGGGTGAAGCTTTCTTT.

Ten or more counts support this clonotype. J is TRBJ1-5 and V is TRBV30; 9 bases map to TRBD1. Per germline, CDR1 GTSNPN and CDR2 SVGIG (reference sequence). This CDR3 contains 14 residues. J lost 4 bases, V lost 4 bases, and 5 bases had no gene match. The DNA of the CDR3 is TGTGCCTGGAAGTGGACAGGGGAAAATCAGCCCCAGCATTTT. Translation gives CAWKWTGENQPQHF.

This clonotype was counted between two and nine times. The chain carries TRBV6-1 and TRBJ2-2; possibly TRBD2 for D (5 bases). The length of the CDR3 is 17 residues. V lost 0 bases and J 5 bases, leaving 16 bases between the germline ends. Germline values: CDR1 MNHNS, CDR2 SASEGT. CDR3 coding DNA: TGTGCCAGCAGTGAAGCTTGGCCGTCTAGCTCAACCGGGGAGCTGTTTTTT. Its protein is CASSEAWPSSSTGELFF.

The J gene is TRBJ1-4, the V gene TRBV7-2; D gene unclear. In germline, CDR1 is SGHTA, CDR2 FQGNSA. V was pared by 5 bases and J by 3 bases, with 7 bases between. The CDR3 is made up of 13 amino acids. The CDR3 nucleotides read TGTGCCAGCAGCGCAGCTCCTAATGAAAAACTGTTTTTT. It encodes CASSAAPNEKLFF.

V is TRBV5-1 and J is TRBJ2-7; a possible D gene is TRBD2 (6 bases). The CDR3 sequence is 13 residues long. CDR1 is SGHRS, CDR2 YFSETQ, per germline. Deletions cut 4 bases from V and 7 bases from J, with 15 bases between. The CDR3 reads CASSRDSLEEQYF. Written as DNA, the CDR3 is TGCGCCAGCAGCCGGGACTCCTTAGAGGAGCAGTACTTC.

The rearrangement uses TRBV30 and TRBJ2-7, with 8 bases that match TRBD2. Germline values: CDR1 GTSNPN, CDR2 SVGIG (reference sequence). There are 14 residues in the CDR3. The V gene end was trimmed by 2 bases and the J gene end by 2 bases; junction bases not matched to a gene: 5. The CDR3 nucleotides are TGTGCCTGGAGTACACTAGCGGAAGCCTACGAGCAGTACTTC. This sequence encodes CAWSTLAEAYEQYF.

This clonotype has at least ten counts. The genes are TRBV10-3 and TRBJ2-7; D may be TRBD1 (6 bases). CDR3 length equals 13 residues. V shed 10 bases and J shed 0 bases, with 13 bases lying between them. Germline-derived CDR1 and CDR2 are ENHRY and SYGVKD. The CDR3 spells CATRKDSSYEQYF. The DNA for the CDR3 is TGTGCCACCCGAAAGGACAGCTCCTACGAGCAGTACTTC.

In this sample, this clonotype turned up many times. The chain links TRBV20-1 to TRBJ2-1; 10 nucleotides agree with TRBD1. The CDR3 sequence is 19 residues long. Unmatched junction bases numbered 15, after V lost 4 bases and J lost 0 bases. CDR1 and CDR2 (germline): DFQATT, SNEGSKA (reference sequence). CDR3 loop: CSAIGGPGQGMGSYNEQFF. Written as DNA, the CDR3 is TGCAGTGCTATCGGGGGACCGGGACAGGGGATGGGCTCCTACAATGAGCAGTTCTTC.

J is TRBJ2-4 and V is TRBV7-9, with D unresolved. The CDR3 length is 13 residues. Germline CDR1 and CDR2: SEHNR and FQNEAQ (reference sequence). Deletions cut 1 base from V and 6 bases from J, with 7 bases between. CDR3 loop: CASSLVTGNIQYF. In DNA, the CDR3 is TGTGCCAGCAGCTTAGTTACGGGAAACATTCAGTACTTC.

There are a few counts of this clonotype. The chain is built from TRBV10-3 and TRBJ2-5; the match to TRBD2 covers 8 bases. Germline values: CDR1 ENHRY, CDR2 SYGVKD. The J segment lost 5 bases and the V segment lost 3 bases, leaving 5 bases of the junction unmatched. CDR3 length equals 14 residues. The CDR3 bases are TGTGCCATCAGTGAAACGGGGGGGGGGGAGACCCAGTACTTC. It yields the protein CAISETGGGETQYF.

This clonotype has ten or more counts. The chain employs TRBV7-2 and TRBJ2-7; 11 positions agree with TRBD2. The CDR3 runs to 17 residues. The germline V gene has CDR1 SGHTA and CDR2 FQGNSA. Germline trimming cut 1 base from V and 3 bases from J; bases unmatched to any gene: 8. The CDR3: CASSLGTSGLVDYEQYF. CDR3 nucleotides: TGTGCCAGCAGCTTAGGGACTAGCGGGCTAGTGGACTACGAGCAGTACTTC.

This clonotype was picked up a small number of times. This chain connects TRBV10-3 to TRBJ1-2; D may be TRBD1 (6 bases). In germline, CDR1 is ENHRY, CDR2 SYGVKD. The V end lost 6 bases, the J end lost 4 bases, and 12 bases lay between the germline ends. This CDR3 region has 13 residues. The CDR3 sequence: CAIRSDSIYGYTF. Here the CDR3 DNA reads TGTGCCATCAGATCGGACAGTATCTATGGCTACACCTTC.

This clonotype was observed at least ten times. CDR3 in DNA: TGTGCCTGGAGCGGACAGGCTTACTCCTACGAGCAGTACTTC. This encodes CAWSGQAYSYEQYF. This rearrangement joins TRBV30 to TRBJ2-7; TRBD1 aligns across 7 bases. Germline CDR1 is GTSNPN and CDR2 is SVGIG (reference sequence). CDR3 size: 14 residues. The V and J ends lost 3 bases and 0 bases, in that order; junction bases with no gene match: 5.

This clonotype was counted between two and nine times. V is TRBV9 and J is TRBJ1-6; D possibly corresponds to TRBD1 (5 bases). Germline V gene data show CDR1 as SGDLS and CDR2 as YYNGEE. This CDR3 is built from 14 residues. V lost 0 bases and J 10 bases, leaving 11 bases between the germline ends. DNA of the CDR3: TGTGCCAGCAGCGTAGGGGGGTCTGGCTCACCCCTCCACTTT. This sequence encodes CASSVGGSGSPLHF.

This clonotype was found many times. The chain is built from TRBV11-2 and TRBJ2-3; D may be TRBD2 (5 bases). Looked up from germline, CDR1 is SGHAT and CDR2 is FQNNGV. Trimming shortened V by 3 bases and J by 0 bases, and 13 bases separated the two germline ends. The CDR3 is made up of 16 amino acids. CDR3 loop: CASSFLSGPSTDTQYF. The DNA of the CDR3 is TGTGCCAGCAGCTTTTTAAGCGGCCCTAGCACAGATACGCAGTATTTT.

The V gene is TRBV5-5, the J gene TRBJ1-5; a weak D match, TRBD1 (5 bases). Germline values: CDR1 SGHKS, CDR2 YYEKEE (reference sequence). Trimming cost V 4 bases and J 6 bases, with 8 bases left between them. This CDR3 contains 12 residues. As DNA, the CDR3 is TGTGCCAGCAGCCTTGGGACTCAGCCCCAGCATTTT. It yields the protein CASSLGTQPQHF.

This clonotype was counted between two and nine times. In nucleotides, the CDR3 is TGTGCCAGCAGCCAAGATCGCGGGAGGGACTACGAGCAGTACTTC. Residues: CASSQDRGRDYEQYF. The chain employs TRBV4-2 and TRBJ2-7, with 9 bases fitting TRBD2. The CDR3 contains 15 residues. With V trimmed by 0 bases and J by 3 bases, 3 bases remained unmatched. Germline V gene sequence: CDR1 LGHNA, CDR2 YNFKEQ.